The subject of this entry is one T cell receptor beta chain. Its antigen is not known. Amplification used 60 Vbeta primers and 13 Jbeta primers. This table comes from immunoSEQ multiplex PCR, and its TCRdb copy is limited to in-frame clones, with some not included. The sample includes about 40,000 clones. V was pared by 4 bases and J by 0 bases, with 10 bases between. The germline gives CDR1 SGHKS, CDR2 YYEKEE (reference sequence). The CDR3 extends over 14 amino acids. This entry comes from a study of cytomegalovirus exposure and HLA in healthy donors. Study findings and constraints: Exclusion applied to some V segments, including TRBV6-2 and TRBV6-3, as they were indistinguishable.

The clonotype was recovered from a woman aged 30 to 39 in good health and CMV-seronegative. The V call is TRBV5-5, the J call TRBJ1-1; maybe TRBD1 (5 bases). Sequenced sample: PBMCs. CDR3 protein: CASSPEGVNTEAFF. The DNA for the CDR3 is TGTGCCAGCAGCCCCGAAGGGGTGAACACTGAAGCTTTCTTT.